This passage covers 10 T cell receptor beta chains from one sample sequenced in a study of T cells in localized non-small cell lung cancer. TCRdb's table, derived via immunoSEQ multiplex PCR, lists solely in-frame clones and lacks some. The sample has roughly 40,000 clones, about 80% seen once. Sample: PBMCs, taken before any cancer treatment. The receptors were sampled from a man between 40 and 69 years old with stage II lung adenocarcinoma.

V gene TRBV6-6 combines with J gene TRBJ1-2; D possibly corresponds to TRBD1 (6 bases). CDR3 length: 15 residues. The V gene lost 2 bases and the J gene lost 4 bases, with 14 bases spanning the gap. CDR1 and CDR2 (germline): MNHNY, SVGAGI (reference sequence). CDR3 in DNA: TGTGCCAGCAGTTACCTTGGGGGGCGCTCCTATGGCTACACCTTC. Amino acid sequence: CASSYLGGRSYGYTF.

V usage is TRBV27 and J usage is TRBJ2-2, with 7 bases aligning to TRBD1. The CDR3 loop spans 14 amino acids. J lost 5 bases, V lost 7 bases, and 7 bases had no gene match. The germline V gene has CDR1 MNHEY and CDR2 SMNVEV (reference sequence). CDR3 in DNA: TGTGCCAGCAACAGGGGAAGGGGAACCGGGGAGCTGTTTTTT. Translated, it gives CASNRGRGTGELFF.

This chain joins TRBV18 and TRBJ2-2; D ambiguous. Trimming shortened V by 6 bases and J by 2 bases, and 10 bases separated the two germline ends. CDR1 KGHSH and CDR2 LQKENI come from the germline V gene. The CDR3 length is 14 residues. In nucleotides, the CDR3 is TGTGCCAGCTCTCCCAGCCAAAACACCGGGGAGCTGTTTTTT. Translated, it gives CASSPSQNTGELFF.

The chain is built from TRBV28 and TRBJ1-2; D ambiguous. The V end was cut by 4 bases, the J end by 3 bases, with 15 bases between. The CDR3 is made up of 15 amino acids. Germline CDR1 MDHEN, CDR2 SYDVKM. This CDR3 is CASSSEGFGYYGYTF. CDR3 nucleotide sequence: TGTGCCAGCAGTTCCGAGGGTTTCGGCTACTATGGCTACACCTTC.

V and J are TRBV7-8 and TRBJ2-2; possibly TRBD2 for D (6 bases). From germline, CDR1 is SGHVS and CDR2 FQNEAQ. V lost 1 base to trimming and J lost 7 bases, with 25 bases between them. The CDR3 is made up of 19 amino acids. The chain's CDR3 is CASSLDGGTNPGRGGELFF. The CDR3 nucleotides are TGTGCCAGCAGCTTAGACGGGGGAACTAACCCCGGGCGAGGCGGGGAGCTGTTTTTT.

This clone is a singleton in its sample. This chain connects TRBV7-6 to TRBJ2-7; 10 bases match TRBD1. Germline CDR1 reads SGHVS; CDR2 reads FNYEAQ. The CDR3 length is 16 residues. Trimming at V came to 0 bases and at J to 2 bases, leaving 4 bases not matched to a gene. The CDR3 sequence is CASSLAVGQGTYEQYF. In nucleotides, the CDR3 is TGTGCCAGCAGCTTAGCCGTGGGACAGGGGACCTACGAGCAGTACTTC. The full variable domain, in which reference TRBV7-6 and TRBJ2-7 provide the parts outside the CDR3, is GAGVSQSPRYKVTKRGQDVALRCDPISGHVSLYWYRQALGQGPEFLTYFNYEAQQDKSGLPNDRFSAERPEGSISTLTIQRTEQRDSAMYRCASSLAVGQGTYEQYFGPGTRLTVT.

V is TRBV4-3 and J is TRBJ2-7; 12 nucleotides line up with TRBD2. CDR1 and CDR2 (germline): LGHNA, YSLEER. V trimming: 4 bases; J trimming: 3 bases; junction bases outside the gene matches: 4. This CDR3 has 15 residues. The CDR3 nucleotides read TGCGCCAGCAGCCTCGGGACTAGCGGGCGCTACGAGCAGTACTTC. Its protein product is CASSLGTSGRYEQYF.

The chain joins TRBV4-3 to TRBJ1-5; possibly TRBD1 for D (5 bases). Between the trimmed V and J ends, which lost 0 bases and 6 bases, there was a span of 12 bases. There are 15 residues in the CDR3. CDR1 is LGHNA, CDR2 YSLEER, per germline. CDR3 in amino acids: CASSQDRGSSQPQHF. CDR3 nucleotide sequence: TGCGCCAGCAGCCAAGATCGGGGGTCAAGTCAGCCCCAGCATTTT.

The rearrangement joins TRBV9 to TRBJ2-1; D possibly corresponds to TRBD2 (5 bases). V lost 3 bases, J lost 9 bases, and 13 bases lay in between. Germline loops: CDR1 SGDLS, CDR2 YYNGEE. The CDR3 totals 13 residues. The CDR3 region is CASSATFEGEQFF. The CDR3 bases are TGTGCCAGCAGCGCCACTTTCGAGGGTGAGCAGTTCTTC.

The chain uses TRBV11-2 and TRBJ2-2, with 9 bases aligning to TRBD2. This CDR3 contains 17 residues. Trimming took 3 bases from V and 3 from J; bases not matched to a gene: 8. Germline CDR1 is SGHAT and CDR2 is FQNNGV. This CDR3 reads CASSLRRGGLDTGELFF. The CDR3, as DNA: TGTGCCAGCAGCTTGAGGCGGGGGGGCCTGGACACCGGGGAGCTGTTTTTT.